This note documents a single TCR beta chain sequence. Antigen unknown. V lost 1 base and J 3 bases, leaving 13 bases between the germline ends. Germline CDR1 is LGHDT and CDR2 is YNNKEL (reference sequence). The CDR3 covers 17 residues. The data were taken from a study of T cell responses to AZD1222 COVID-19 vaccine. Using immunoSEQ multiplex PCR, the repertoire was profiled, and TCRdb retains in-frame clones only, with some absent. The sample yields approximately 180,000 clones, about 93% seen once. Study-wide results and limits: Repertoire collection took place solely once the T cell response had peaked.

The chain employs TRBV3-1 (or the pseudogene TRBV3-2) and TRBJ1-6; a possible D gene is TRBD1 (6 bases). The TCR sequence derives from an adult who received the MenACWY meningococcal vaccine as a control. Sequencing used peripheral blood, obtained 28 days after the second dose of the MenACWY control vaccine. CDR3 coding DNA: TGTGCCAGCAGCCAAGCTCCGGGGGCGAACTATAATTCACCCCTCCACTTT. This sequence encodes CASSQAPGANYNSPLHF.